Sequencing of this T cell receptor beta chain was carried out in a study of T-cell reconstitution after alpha-beta-depleted transplantation in children. This clonotype was observed a handful of times. Its antigen is not identified. General observations from the study: The main origin of T-cell counts and diversity one year after transplant was newly produced T cells. Two months or so post-transplant, alpha-beta T cells reportedly derived from several hundred expanded graft clones. There were some patients whose high TCRbeta diversity at day 60 came from surviving recipient T cells and thymic progenitors.

The CDR3 totals 15 residues. The V segment lost 0 bases and the J segment 8 bases; nucleotides outside the gene matches: 10. Germline lookup yields CDR1 DFQATT and CDR2 SNEGSKA (reference sequence). Using unique molecular identifiers, the investigators prepared the TCRbeta library. TCRdb re-called the PCR reads through MiXCR, storing one row per CDR3 protein. The sample lists 440,000 or so distinct CDR3 sequences, 43% occurring once. This chain uses TRBV20-1 with TRBJ1-2; 9 positions agree with TRBD1. The clonotype was recovered from a girl aged 2-10 years with aplastic anemia, due to receive a stem cell transplant. Material: PBMCs, obtained before TCRalphabeta/CD19-depleted stem cell transplant. The CDR3 coding sequence is TGCAGTGCTAGAGAATACGAACAGGGGGCGCGAGGCTACACCTTC. Protein sequence: CSAREYEQGARGYTF.